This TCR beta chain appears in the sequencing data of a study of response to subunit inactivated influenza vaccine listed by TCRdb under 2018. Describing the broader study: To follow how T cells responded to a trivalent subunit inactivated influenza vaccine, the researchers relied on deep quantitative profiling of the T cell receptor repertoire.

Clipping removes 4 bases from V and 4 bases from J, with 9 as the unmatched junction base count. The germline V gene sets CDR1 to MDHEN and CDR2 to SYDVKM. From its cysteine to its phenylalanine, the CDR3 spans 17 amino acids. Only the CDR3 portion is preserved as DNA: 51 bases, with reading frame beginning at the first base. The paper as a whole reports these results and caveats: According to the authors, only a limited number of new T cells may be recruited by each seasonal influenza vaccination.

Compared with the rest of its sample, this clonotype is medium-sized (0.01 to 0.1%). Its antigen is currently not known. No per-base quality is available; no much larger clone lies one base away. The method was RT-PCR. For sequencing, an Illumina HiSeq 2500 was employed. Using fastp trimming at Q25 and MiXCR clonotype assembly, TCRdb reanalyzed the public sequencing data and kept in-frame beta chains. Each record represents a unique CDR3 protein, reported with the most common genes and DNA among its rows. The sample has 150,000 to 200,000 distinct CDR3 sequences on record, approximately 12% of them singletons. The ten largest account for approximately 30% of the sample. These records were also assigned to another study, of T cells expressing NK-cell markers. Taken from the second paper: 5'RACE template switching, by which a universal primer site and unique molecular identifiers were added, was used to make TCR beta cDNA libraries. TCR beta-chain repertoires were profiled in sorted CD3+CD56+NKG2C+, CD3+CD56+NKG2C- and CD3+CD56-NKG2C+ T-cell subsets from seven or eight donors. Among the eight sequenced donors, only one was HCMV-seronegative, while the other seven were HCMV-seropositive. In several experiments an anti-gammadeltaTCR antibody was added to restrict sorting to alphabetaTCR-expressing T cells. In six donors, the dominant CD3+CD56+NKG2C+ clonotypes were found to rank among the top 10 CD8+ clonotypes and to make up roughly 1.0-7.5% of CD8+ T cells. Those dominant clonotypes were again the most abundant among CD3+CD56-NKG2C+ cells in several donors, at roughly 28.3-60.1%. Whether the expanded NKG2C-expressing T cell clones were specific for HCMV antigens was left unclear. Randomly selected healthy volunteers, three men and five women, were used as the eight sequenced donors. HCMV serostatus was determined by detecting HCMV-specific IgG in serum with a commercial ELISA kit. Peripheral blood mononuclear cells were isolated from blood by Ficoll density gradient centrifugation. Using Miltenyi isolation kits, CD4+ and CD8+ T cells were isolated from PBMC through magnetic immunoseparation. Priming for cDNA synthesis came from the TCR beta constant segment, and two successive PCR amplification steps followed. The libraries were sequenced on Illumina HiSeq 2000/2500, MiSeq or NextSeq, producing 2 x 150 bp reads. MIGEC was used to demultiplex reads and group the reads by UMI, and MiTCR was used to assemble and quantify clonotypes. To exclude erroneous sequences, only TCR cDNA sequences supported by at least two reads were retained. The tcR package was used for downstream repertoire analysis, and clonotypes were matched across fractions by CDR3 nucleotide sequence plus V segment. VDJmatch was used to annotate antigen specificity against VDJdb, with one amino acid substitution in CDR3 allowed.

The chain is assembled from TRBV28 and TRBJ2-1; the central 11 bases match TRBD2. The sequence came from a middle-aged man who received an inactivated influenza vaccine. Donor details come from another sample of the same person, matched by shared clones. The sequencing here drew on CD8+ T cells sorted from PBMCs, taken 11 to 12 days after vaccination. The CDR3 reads CASSSLTLAGDYNEQFF. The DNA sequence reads TGTGCCAGCAGTTCCTTAACACTAGCGGGAGATTACAATGAGCAGTTCTTC.